These T cell receptor beta chains were read from a single sample in a study of regulatory T cells in long-lasting Graves disease. TCRdb ran MiXCR on the multiplex PCR reads and lists one entry per CDR3 protein. The sample carries over 250,000 distinct CDR3 sequences, more than 20% recorded once. Here the sequenced sample was peripheral blood mononuclear cells (PBMCs), taken when the disease was refractory, from a patient treated with antithyroid drugs. These receptors were taken from a female donor with Graves disease. CDR3s include the opening cysteine and the closing phenylalanine or tryptophan. A D gene is named only where the DNA matches it firmly.

V | D | CDR3
TRBV6-5 | TRBD1 | CASSYLSGTVGREQYF
TRBV3-1 | . | CASSPRGIRRETQYF
TRBV30 | TRBD2 | CAWSPRSSGIGGELFF
TRBV6-1 | . | CASRDSLFSYEQYF
TRBV6-5 | . | CASSYSPANTGELFF
TRBV2 | . | CASSENRGGYEQYF
TRBV5-6 | . | CASSAGWTEAFF
TRBV7-2 | TRBD2 | CASSLEGLAGYSSYNEQFF
TRBV27 | . | CASSRSRAYEQYF
TRBV12-3/TRBV12-4 | . | CASSFVLNVLARSSYNEQFF
TRBV27 | . | CASSLILGPEQYF
TRBV10-3 | . | CAIRQGRYEQYF
TRBV2 | TRBD2 | CASRRTSGREVEQFF
TRBV6-1 | . | CASSALYQPQHF
TRBV2 | TRBD1 | CASRTGGSQPQHF
TRBV28 | . | CASSAPSGSPEQYF
TRBV27 | TRBD1 | CASSKTGGGEQYF
TRBV7-2 | TRBD1 | CASSPGGASNEQFF
TRBV12-3/TRBV12-4 | TRBD1 | CASSFGGGDGYTF
TRBV20-1 | . | CSASSSPETQYF
TRBV28 | TRBD2 | CASSLPLSGSVTGELFF
TRBV18 | . | CASSGQRMAETQYF
TRBV28 | . | CASSFGRRSYEQYF
TRBV5-1 | . | CASRTGQAYEQYF
TRBV25-1 | . | CASSESPSTEQYF
TRBV6-1 | TRBD1 | CASRPGQNLYEQYF
TRBV27 | TRBD1 | CASSAQGPTEAFF
TRBV10-3 | . | CAISESNVGNYEQYF
TRBV30 | . | CASGPYEQYF
TRBV3-1 | . | CASSQGASYEQYF
TRBV27 | . | CASSLGGRTPQHF
TRBV4-3 | TRBD2 | CASSHTLAGEETQYF
TRBV27 | . | CACSSGFDPKETQYF
TRBV12-3/TRBV12-4 | . | CASSTDGSGNTIYF
TRBV20-1 | TRBD1 | CSARDPRDRTTYEQYF
TRBV28 | . | CASRYAFSSYNSPLHF
TRBV20-1 | TRBD2 | CSARVASGRELFF
TRBV5-1 | . | CASSSSPPANHEQYF
TRBV7-6 | TRBD2 | CASSLELRGAEQYF
TRBV10-1 | TRBD1 | CASSDTRDRRYNEQFF
TRBV20-1 | . | CSALGVPGGNQPQHF
TRBV6-1 | TRBD1 | CASSQGQETYEQYF
TRBV5-8 | . | CASSPYNQPQHF
TRBV20-1 | . | CSAMGGRTNYEQYF
TRBV18 | TRBD1 | CASSPQEGGRTEAFF
TRBV6-5 | TRBD2 | CASSYRAGGTTGELFF
TRBV7-9 | . | CASSPLTPTNYGYTF
TRBV20-1 | . | CSAKTQGRWVYEQYF
TRBV28 | . | CASSFPGELFF
TRBV4-1 | TRBD1 | CASSRQGAAYTF
TRBV5-8 | TRBD1 | CASRTGTGDLPQHF
TRBV2 | . | CASSTASTAGSGELFF
TRBV2 | TRBD1 | CASQWDRASYGYTF
TRBV28 | . | CASSTTVSYEQYF
TRBV11-2 | TRBD2 | CASSSIERGSYNEQFF
TRBV28 | TRBD2 | CASSQLAGGYEQYF
TRBV19 | . | CASSGPGVGGYTF